This TCR beta chain was recovered during a study of blood T cell repertoires in COVID-19. At the level of the study: Donors in the United States, Italy and Spain gave samples during acute or convalescent COVID-19. Sources were T cells, B-cell-depleted T cells, or PBMCs; the material itself was cDNA or gDNA.

Original data processing: By means of reference gene primer amplification, nucleated cell counts were estimated. Only in-frame clones appear in the TCRdb table, and some are missing; sequencing was by immunoSEQ multiplex PCR. V, J and clone size reflect that table, while D and trimming were determined from the DNA. The profile shows tens of thousands of clones, around 82% of them singletons. This CDR3 has 16 amino acids. The V gene's germline CDR1 is SGHRS and CDR2 YFSETQ. The V segment lost 4 bases and the J segment 8 bases; nucleotides outside the gene matches: 9. The sequenced sample consisted of peripheral blood. This clonotype was sampled from a woman between 55 and 75 years old with acute or convalescent COVID-19. This chain links TRBV5-1 with TRBJ2-5; 15 bases map to TRBD2. The CDR3 region has the DNA TGCGCCAGCAGCCAGGGACTAGCGGGAGGTCCCAGAACCCAGTACTTC. Its protein is CASSQGLAGGPRTQYF.